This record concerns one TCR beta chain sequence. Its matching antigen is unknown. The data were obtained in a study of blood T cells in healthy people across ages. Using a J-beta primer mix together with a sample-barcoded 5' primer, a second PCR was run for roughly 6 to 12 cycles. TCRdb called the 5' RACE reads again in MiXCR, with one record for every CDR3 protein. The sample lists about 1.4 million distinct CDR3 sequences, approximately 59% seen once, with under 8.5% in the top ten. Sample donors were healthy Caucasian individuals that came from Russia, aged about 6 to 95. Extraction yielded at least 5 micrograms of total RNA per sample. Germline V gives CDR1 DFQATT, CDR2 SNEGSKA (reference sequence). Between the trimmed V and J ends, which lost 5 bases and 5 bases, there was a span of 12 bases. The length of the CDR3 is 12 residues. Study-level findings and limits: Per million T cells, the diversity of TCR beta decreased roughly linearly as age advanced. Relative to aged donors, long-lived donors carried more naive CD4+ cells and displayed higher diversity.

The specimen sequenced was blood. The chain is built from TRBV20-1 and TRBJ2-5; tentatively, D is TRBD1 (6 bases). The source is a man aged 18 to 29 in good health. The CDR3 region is CSASIGGETQYF. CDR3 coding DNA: TGCAGTGCTTCTATTGGGGGCGAGACCCAGTACTTC.